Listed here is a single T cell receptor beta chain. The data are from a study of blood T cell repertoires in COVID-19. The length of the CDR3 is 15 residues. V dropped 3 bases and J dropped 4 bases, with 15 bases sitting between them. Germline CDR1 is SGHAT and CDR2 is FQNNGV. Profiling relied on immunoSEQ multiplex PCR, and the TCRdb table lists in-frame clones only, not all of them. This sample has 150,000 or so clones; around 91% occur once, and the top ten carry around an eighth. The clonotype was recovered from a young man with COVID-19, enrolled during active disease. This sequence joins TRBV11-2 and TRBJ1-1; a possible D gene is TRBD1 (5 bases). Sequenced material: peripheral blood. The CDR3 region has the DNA TGTGCCAGCAGCTTGGAACGAGGACACTTCACTGAAGCTTTCTTT. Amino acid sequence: CASSLERGHFTEAFF. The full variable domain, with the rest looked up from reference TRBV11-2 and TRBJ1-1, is EAGVAQSPRYKIIEKRQSVAFWCNPISGHATLYWYQQILGQGPKLLIQFQNNGVVDDSQLPKDRFSAERLKGVDSTLKIQPAKLEDSAVYLCASSLERGHFTEAFFGQGTRLTVV.